These T cell receptor beta chains were read from a single sample in a study of regulatory T cells in long-lasting Graves disease. TCRdb ran MiXCR on the multiplex PCR reads and lists one entry per CDR3 protein. This sample has some 560,000 distinct CDR3 sequences, with roughly a sixth found just once. These sequences were also reported in another study, on T cells in Graves' hyperthyroidism and ophthalmopathy.

The source material was peripheral blood mononuclear cells (PBMCs), sampled at new diagnosis, from a patient treated with antithyroid drugs. The receptors come from a woman aged 40 to 65 with Graves disease. The CDR3 runs from the conserved cysteine through the conserved F or W. D genes are given only for firm matches. The listing skips clone size in some rows; elsewhere it reads once, few, many or a size class.

D gene	V gene	clone size	J gene	CDR3 protein	CDR3 DNA
.	TRBV7-3	.	TRBJ2-2	CASSSAPANTGELFF	TGTGCCAGCAGCTCTGCCCCGGCGAACACCGGGGAGCTGTTTTTT
.	TRBV28	.	TRBJ2-6	CASSGQASGANVLTF	TGTGCCAGCAGCGGACAAGCCTCTGGGGCCAACGTCCTGACTTTC
TRBD1	TRBV29-1	.	TRBJ2-1	CSVVTGVEQFF	TGCAGCGTAGTAACAGGGGTCGAGCAGTTCTTC
.	TRBV18	.	TRBJ2-7	CASSPRAGTYEQYF	TGTGCCAGCTCACCACGGGCAGGTACCTACGAGCAGTACTTC
.	TRBV29-1	.	TRBJ2-7	CSVSEYFGFEQYF	TGCAGCGTTTCGGAGTACTTCGGATTCGAGCAGTACTTC
TRBD1	TRBV12-3/TRBV12-4	many	TRBJ2-7	CASTRDSFYEQYF	TGTGCCAGCACCCGGGACAGCTTCTACGAGCAGTACTTC
TRBD1	TRBV6-1	many	TRBJ1-1	CASSFIPGGLNTEAFF	TGTGCCAGCAGCTTTATTCCAGGGGGCTTGAACACTGAAGCTTTCTTT
.	TRBV27	many	TRBJ1-3	CASLDSRQGLGNTIYF	TGTGCCAGCCTCGACTCCCGCCAGGGCCTAGGAAACACCATATATTTT
TRBD2	TRBV20-1	few	TRBJ2-2	CSARGGGRTGELFF	TGCAGTGCTAGAGGGGGGGGAAGAACCGGGGAGCTGTTTTTT
.	TRBV7-3	few	TRBJ2-1	CASSLLGPTPGEQFF	TGTGCCAGCAGCTTATTGGGCCCCACCCCGGGTGAGCAGTTCTTC
TRBD2	TRBV13	few	TRBJ2-3	CASSHHTTSGGPRESDTQYF	TGTGCCAGCAGCCACCACACGACTAGCGGGGGCCCCCGGGAATCAGATACGCAGTATTTT
.	TRBV5-6	.	TRBJ2-2	CASSSEHSGELFF	TGTGCCAGCAGCTCTGAGCACTCCGGGGAGCTGTTTTTT
TRBD1	TRBV19	.	TRBJ1-5	CASSLQGAVDNQPQHF	TGTGCCAGTAGTCTACAGGGGGCAGTTGACAATCAGCCCCAGCATTTT
.	TRBV6-2/TRBV6-3	.	TRBJ2-5	CASSRSLGALETQYF	TGTGCCAGCAGCCGATCCTTAGGGGCTTTGGAGACCCAGTACTTC
TRBD1	TRBV3-1	once	TRBJ1-1	CASSHRGPRTEAFF	TGTGCCAGCAGCCACAGGGGGCCTCGCACTGAAGCCTTCTTT
.	TRBV12-3/TRBV12-4	many	TRBJ2-7	CASSDSYSYEQYF	TGTGCCAGCAGTGACAGTTACTCCTACGAGCAGTACTTC
TRBD2	TRBV2	many	TRBJ2-3	CASSVTSGLTDTQYF	TGTGCCAGCAGTGTGACTAGCGGACTCACAGATACGCAGTATTTT
.	TRBV3-1	many	TRBJ2-2	CASSHGVTGELFF	TGTGCCAGCAGCCACGGGGTGACCGGGGAGCTGTTTTTT
.	TRBV6-5	few	TRBJ1-6	CASSYDPSSYNSPLHF	TGTGCCAGCAGTTATGACCCGTCCTCCTATAATTCACCCCTCCACTTT
TRBD1	TRBV27	few	TRBJ2-5	CASSPIRTGGGPRAQYF	TGTGCCAGCAGTCCCATCCGGACAGGGGGCGGCCCCAGGGCCCAGTACTTC
.	TRBV5-1	few	TRBJ1-4	CASAPGRVNEKLFF	TGCGCCAGTGCACCGGGACGGGTCAATGAAAAACTGTTTTTT
.	TRBV7-2	many	TRBJ1-3	CASSLARQSSGNTIYF	TGTGCCAGCAGCTTAGCTCGACAGAGCTCTGGAAACACCATATATTTT
.	TRBV13	many	TRBJ2-5	CASSLAGEIQETQYF	TGTGCCAGCAGCTTAGCGGGGGAGATCCAAGAGACCCAGTACTTC
.	TRBV29-1	.	TRBJ2-2	CSVAQGPGELFF	TGCAGCGTTGCCCAGGGCCCCGGGGAGCTGTTTTTT
TRBD2	TRBV6-5	.	TRBJ2-4	CASSYDPGTSGSKNIQYF	TGTGCCAGCAGTTACGACCCCGGGACTAGCGGGTCGAAAAACATTCAGTACTTC
.	TRBV12-3/TRBV12-4	many	TRBJ1-5	CASSLAGFNQPQHF	TGTGCCAGCAGTTTAGCCGGTTTCAATCAGCCCCAGCATTTT
.	TRBV18	.	TRBJ2-2	CASSRGGTNTGELFF	TGTGCCAGCTCAAGAGGGGGGACCAACACCGGGGAGCTGTTTTTT